The 26 T cell receptor beta chains below come from one sample, sequenced in a study of cytomegalovirus exposure and HLA in healthy donors. Amplification used 60 Vbeta primers and 13 Jbeta primers. The repertoire was sequenced with immunoSEQ multiplex PCR; TCRdb's copy has only in-frame clones and lacks some. The sample includes some 170,000 clones, 70% seen only once; the top ten take roughly 4.5%. The sequenced sample consisted of PBMCs. The receptors come from a man younger than 35 in good health and CMV-seropositive.

This sequence joins TRBV19 and TRBJ2-1; tentatively, D is TRBD1 (7 bases). V shed 6 bases and J shed 6 bases, with 15 bases lying between them. Germline V gene sequence: CDR1 LNHDA, CDR2 SQIVND (reference sequence). The CDR3 has 14 amino acids. The CDR3 DNA reads as TGTGCCAGTAGCCTTCCAGGGGGACTCAATGAGCAGTTCTTC. The encoded protein is CASSLPGGLNEQFF.

This clone has at least ten counts. V and J are TRBV6-1 and TRBJ1-1; D unresolved. The germline V and J ends were trimmed by 7 bases and 8 bases, with 17 bases remaining between them. The V gene's germline CDR1 is MNHNS and CDR2 SASEGT. CDR3 length: 13 residues. Here the CDR3 reads CASNLGPWEEAFF. As DNA, the CDR3 is TGTGCCAGCAACCTAGGACCGTGGGAGGAAGCTTTCTTT.

This clone was picked up a small number of times. The CDR3 region has the DNA TGTGCCAGCAGCCCCACAGGGGGGCCCTACGAGCAGTACGTC. Protein product: CASSPTGGPYEQYV. The chain links TRBV6-6 to TRBJ2-7; 8 bases align to TRBD1. The CDR3 sequence is 14 residues long. V was pared by 6 bases and J by 2 bases, with 6 bases of the junction left unmatched. Germline lookup yields CDR1 MNHNY and CDR2 SVGAGI (reference sequence).

The chain uses TRBV6-1 and TRBJ2-7, with a tentative D call TRBD1 (6 bases). V lost 10 bases to trimming and J lost 10 bases, with 17 bases between them. The CDR3 runs 11 residues. Germline assignment: CDR1 MNHNS and CDR2 SASEGT. In DNA form, the CDR3 reads TGTGCCACCGTACAGGGAAATGATCAGTACGTC. This encodes CATVQGNDQYV.

The chain couples TRBV28 to TRBJ1-4, with D tentatively TRBD1 (5 bases). V shed 3 bases and J shed 7 bases, with 15 bases lying between them. The CDR3 length is 15 residues. The germline V gene encodes CDR1 MDHEN and CDR2 SYDVKM. The CDR3 loop reads CASSLSGAWGEKLFF. DNA for the CDR3: TGTGCCAGCAGTTTGAGTGGGGCATGGGGTGAAAAACTGTTTTTT.

This clone was detected only a few times. This chain joins TRBV5-6 and TRBJ1-4; TRBD1 might be the D (6 bases). V lost 1 base, J lost 7 bases, and 17 bases lay in between. The CDR3 spans 16 residues. Germline V gene data show CDR1 as SGHDT and CDR2 as YYEEEE. The CDR3 region has the DNA TGTGCCAGCAGCTTGAGGCGGGGGGCGCCCGGTGAAAAACTGTTTTTT. It specifies CASSLRRGAPGEKLFF.

The J gene is TRBJ2-1, the V gene TRBV10-2, with no clear D. V was trimmed by 6 bases and J by 2 bases, leaving 5 bases between them. The CDR3 consists of 12 residues. Looked up from germline, CDR1 is WSHSY and CDR2 is SAAADI. In DNA, the CDR3 is TGCGCCAGCAGCCGTGCCTACAATGAGCAGTTCTTC. This gives the protein CASSRAYNEQFF.

The V gene is TRBV9, the J gene TRBJ2-5; 9 bases are shared with TRBD2. V lost 2 bases to trimming and J lost 4 bases; unmatched junction nucleotides: 6. The CDR3 length is 15 residues. Germline lookup yields CDR1 SGDLS and CDR2 YYNGEE. The CDR3 loop is CASSVGLAGSETQYF. In DNA form, the CDR3 reads TGTGCCAGCAGCGTGGGTCTAGCGGGGTCAGAGACCCAGTACTTC.

This clone was seen a handful of times. V and J are TRBV27 and TRBJ1-2; no clear D. Between the trimmed V and J ends, which lost 5 bases and 8 bases, there was a span of 15 bases. CDR3 length: 13 residues. The germline gives CDR1 MNHEY, CDR2 SMNVEV (reference sequence). The CDR3 DNA follows: TGTGCCAGCAGTCCCAGGTCCCGACCCGGCTACACCTTC. This gives the protein CASSPRSRPGYTF.

This clone was seen only a few times. V gene TRBV6-6 combines with J gene TRBJ1-3, with D hard to call. Trimming cost V 6 bases and J 6 bases, with 15 bases left between them. The V gene's germline CDR1 is MNHNY and CDR2 SVGAGI (reference sequence). The CDR3 runs 14 residues. The CDR3 reads CASRRTKAENTIYF. DNA of the CDR3: TGTGCCAGCAGACGCACCAAAGCGGAAAACACCATATATTTT.

This clone turned up a few times. This rearrangement joins TRBV7-8 to TRBJ2-2, with D tentatively TRBD2 (5 bases). The CDR3 covers 18 residues. V was trimmed by 6 bases and J by 2 bases, leaving 22 bases between them. Germline-derived CDR1 and CDR2 are SGHVS and FQNEAQ. This chain's CDR3 is CASRLAPLTRINTGELFF. The CDR3 region has the DNA TGTGCCAGCAGGCTAGCCCCTTTGACACGGATCAACACCGGGGAGCTGTTTTTT.

The genes are TRBV25-1 and TRBJ1-5; possibly TRBD1 for D (6 bases). Germline V gene lookup returns CDR1 MGHDK and CDR2 SYGVNS. V gave up 5 bases and J gave up 6 bases, with 17 bases separating them. The CDR3 is 15 amino acids. The CDR3 here is CASSPPWGLLQPQHF. DNA of the CDR3: TGTGCCAGCAGTCCACCGTGGGGGCTCCTTCAGCCCCAGCATTTT.

This clone was observed a handful of times. The chain combines TRBV2 with TRBJ2-1, with 7 nucleotides matching TRBD2. Germline V gene sequence: CDR1 SNHLY, CDR2 FYNNEI. CDR3 length: 13 amino acids. Trimming cost V 4 bases and J 5 bases; bases outside gene matches: 2. CDR3 nucleotides: TGTGCCAGCAGTGGGGGACTAAACAATGAGCAGTTCTTC. Protein sequence: CASSGGLNNEQFF.

V and J are TRBV11-1 and TRBJ2-6; 8 positions agree with TRBD2. The junction had 7 bases not matched to a gene; V was cut back by 7 bases and J by 2 bases. This CDR3 contains 16 residues. Germline V gene sequence: CDR1 SGHAT, CDR2 FQDESV (reference sequence). CDR3 nucleotide sequence: TGTGCCAGCAACGGATTCGGGGGGGCTGGGGCCAACGTCCTGACTTTC. Amino acids: CASNGFGGAGANVLTF.

The chain combines TRBV7-9 with TRBJ1-4; 8 bases are shared with TRBD1. The germline gives CDR1 SEHNR, CDR2 FQNEAQ (reference sequence). V lost 5 bases to trimming and J lost 1 base; unmatched junction nucleotides: 3. The CDR3 runs to 15 residues. The chain's CDR3 is CASSLTGGTNEKLFF. As DNA, the CDR3 is TGTGCCAGCAGCCTAACAGGGGGAACTAATGAAAAACTGTTTTTT. The variable domain in full, completed from reference TRBV7-9 and TRBJ1-4, reads DTGVSQNPRHKITKRGQNVTFRCDPISEHNRLYWYRQTLGQGPEFLTYFQNEAQLEKSRLLSDRFSAERPKGSFSTLEIQRTEQGDSAMYLCASSLTGGTNEKLFFGSGTQLSVL.

V and J are TRBV19 and TRBJ2-3, with 9 bases matching TRBD1. The CDR3 sequence is 15 residues long. Germline CDR1 reads LNHDA; CDR2 reads SQIVND (reference sequence). The trim removed 6 bases at V and 0 bases at J, leaving 4 bases unmatched. In DNA form, the CDR3 reads TGTGCCAGTAGCGAGGGACAGGGAAGCACAGATACGCAGTATTTT. This codes for CASSEGQGSTDTQYF.

This clone was detected only a few times. The chain employs TRBV6-5 and TRBJ1-2; D not certain. Germline CDR1 and CDR2: MNHEY and SVGAGI. CDR3 length: 14 residues. Between the trimmed V and J ends, which lost 5 bases and 2 bases, there was a span of 12 bases. The CDR3 DNA follows: TGTGCCAGCAGTCCGACGGGGTCCAACTATGGCTACACCTTC. Residues: CASSPTGSNYGYTF.

The chain employs TRBV28 and TRBJ1-6; TRBD1 is a possible D gene (6 bases). Germline CDR1 is MDHEN and CDR2 is SYDVKM. Trimming cost V 7 bases and J 0 bases, with 19 bases left between them. The CDR3 is 18 residues long. The CDR3 DNA is TGTGCCAGCATCGCGGGGGGGCCCGAGAGCTCCTATAATTCACCCCTCCACTTT. Protein product: CASIAGGPESSYNSPLHF. The full variable domain, its missing parts supplied by reference TRBV28 and TRBJ1-6, is DVKVTQSSRYLVKRTGEKVFLECVQDMDHENMFWYRQDPGLGLRLIYFSYDVKMKEKGDIPEGYSVSREKKERFSLILESASTNQTSMYLCASIAGGPESSYNSPLHFGNGTRLTVT.

The gene calls are TRBV19 and TRBJ2-2, with 9 positions matching TRBD1. The germline V gene has CDR1 LNHDA and CDR2 SQIVND (reference sequence). V was clipped by 4 bases and J by 5 bases; unmatched bases: 5. This CDR3 comprises 15 residues. CDR3 protein: CASSRTGQGTGELFF. The CDR3 nucleotides are TGTGCCAGTAGTAGGACGGGACAGGGTACCGGGGAGCTGTTTTTT.

This clone was recorded once. The chain uses TRBV2 and TRBJ2-1; 7 nucleotides match TRBD2. Germline V gene lookup returns CDR1 SNHLY and CDR2 FYNNEI. The V and J ends lost 6 bases and 5 bases, in that order; junction bases with no gene match: 13. This CDR3 is built from 16 residues. The CDR3 DNA sequence: TGTGCCAGCAGGGGCGTTGAGACTAGCATCCACAATGAGCAGTTCTTC. It is translated as CASRGVETSIHNEQFF.

The gene calls are TRBV6-4 and TRBJ2-6; tentatively, D is TRBD2 (5 bases). CDR1 MRHNA and CDR2 SNTAGT come from the germline V gene. The CDR3 runs 15 residues. With 4 bases removed from V and 0 bases from J, the gap between germline ends came to 7 bases. The CDR3 here is CASSAEGSGANVLTF. CDR3 DNA sequence: TGTGCCAGCAGTGCCGAGGGCTCTGGGGCCAACGTCCTGACTTTC.

The V and J genes are TRBV11-2 and TRBJ2-1; D is possibly TRBD1 (6 bases). Per the germline V gene, CDR1 is SGHAT and CDR2 is FQNNGV. This CDR3 contains 13 residues. V lost 5 bases and J 4 bases, leaving 9 bases between the germline ends. Here the CDR3 reads CASSTDRYNEQFF. The CDR3 nucleotides are TGTGCCAGCAGCACCGACAGGTACAATGAGCAGTTCTTC. Filled out from reference TRBV11-2 and TRBJ2-1, the complete variable domain reads EAGVAQSPRYKIIEKRQSVAFWCNPISGHATLYWYQQILGQGPKLLIQFQNNGVVDDSQLPKDRFSAERLKGVDSTLKIQPAKLEDSAVYLCASSTDRYNEQFFGPGTRLTVL.

The rearrangement joins TRBV15 to TRBJ1-1; D is perhaps TRBD1 (5 bases). Trimming removed 0 bases at V and 2 bases at J, with 7 bases between. CDR1 and CDR2 (germline): LNHNV, YYDKDF (reference sequence). This CDR3 is 14 amino acids long. The CDR3 DNA is TGTGCCACCAGCAGAGATGGGGCAAACACTGAAGCTTTCTTT. Amino acids: CATSRDGANTEAFF.

In this sample, this clone turned up a few times. The J gene is TRBJ2-1, the V gene TRBV12-5; possibly TRBD2 for D (6 bases). The CDR3 has 15 residues. Trimming took off 6 bases at V and 3 bases at J, with 15 bases between the two ends. Germline loops: CDR1 LGHNT, CDR2 FRNRAP. The CDR3 spells CASGGRDSFYNEQFF. The CDR3 DNA is TGTGCTAGTGGGGGCCGGGACTCCTTCTACAATGAGCAGTTCTTC.

The V gene is TRBV19, the J gene TRBJ1-2; TRBD1 matches 10 bases. V gave up 6 bases and J gave up 3 bases; unmatched junction bases: 4. The CDR3 has 14 residues. Looked up from germline, CDR1 is LNHDA and CDR2 is SQIVND (reference sequence). The DNA of the CDR3 is TGTGCCAGTAGCTCCGGGACAGGGGACTATGGCTACACCTTC. Its protein product is CASSSGTGDYGYTF.

The chain joins TRBV7-2 to TRBJ1-5; TRBD1 aligns across 9 bases. This CDR3 is 15 amino acids long. In germline, CDR1 is SGHTA, CDR2 FQGNSA. The V and J ends lost 5 bases and 4 bases, in that order; junction bases with no gene match: 6. CDR3 residues: CASSPRTGENQPQHF. CDR3 DNA sequence: TGTGCCAGCAGCCCCCGGACAGGGGAAAATCAGCCCCAGCATTTT.